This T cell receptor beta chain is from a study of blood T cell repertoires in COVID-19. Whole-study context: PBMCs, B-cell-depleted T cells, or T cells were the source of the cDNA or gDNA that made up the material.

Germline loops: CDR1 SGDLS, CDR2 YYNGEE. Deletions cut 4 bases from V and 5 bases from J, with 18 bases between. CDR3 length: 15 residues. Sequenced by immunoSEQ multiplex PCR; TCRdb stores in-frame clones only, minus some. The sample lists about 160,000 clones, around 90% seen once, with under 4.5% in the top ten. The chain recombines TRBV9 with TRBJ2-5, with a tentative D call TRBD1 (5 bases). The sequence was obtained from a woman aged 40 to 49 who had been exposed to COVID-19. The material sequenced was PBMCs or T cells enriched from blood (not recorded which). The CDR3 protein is CASSPRTLGAETQYF. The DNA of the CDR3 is TGTGCCAGCAGCCCACGAACCCTAGGGGCGGAGACCCAGTACTTC. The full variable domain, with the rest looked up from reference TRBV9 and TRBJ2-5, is DSGVTQTPKHLITATGQRVTLRCSPRSGDLSVYWYQQSLDQGLQFLIQYYNGEERAKGNILERFSAQQFPDLHSELNLSSLELGDSALYFCASSPRTLGAETQYFGPGTRLLVL.